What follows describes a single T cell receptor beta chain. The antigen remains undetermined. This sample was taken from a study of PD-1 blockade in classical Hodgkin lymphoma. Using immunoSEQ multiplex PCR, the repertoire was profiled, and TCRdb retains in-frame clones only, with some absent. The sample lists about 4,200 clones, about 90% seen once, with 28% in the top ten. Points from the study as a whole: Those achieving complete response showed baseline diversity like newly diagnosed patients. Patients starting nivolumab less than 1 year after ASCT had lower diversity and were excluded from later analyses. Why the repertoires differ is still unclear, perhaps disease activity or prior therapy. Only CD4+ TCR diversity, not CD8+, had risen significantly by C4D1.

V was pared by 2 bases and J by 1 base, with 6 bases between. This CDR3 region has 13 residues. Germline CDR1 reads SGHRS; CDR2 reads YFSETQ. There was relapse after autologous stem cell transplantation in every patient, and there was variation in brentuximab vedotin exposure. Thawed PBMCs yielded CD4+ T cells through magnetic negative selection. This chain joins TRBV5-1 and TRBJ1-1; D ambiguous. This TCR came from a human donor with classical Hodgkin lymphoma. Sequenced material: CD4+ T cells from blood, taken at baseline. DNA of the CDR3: TGCGCCAGCAGCTTTACAGAGAACACTGAAGCTTTCTTT. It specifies CASSFTENTEAFF.